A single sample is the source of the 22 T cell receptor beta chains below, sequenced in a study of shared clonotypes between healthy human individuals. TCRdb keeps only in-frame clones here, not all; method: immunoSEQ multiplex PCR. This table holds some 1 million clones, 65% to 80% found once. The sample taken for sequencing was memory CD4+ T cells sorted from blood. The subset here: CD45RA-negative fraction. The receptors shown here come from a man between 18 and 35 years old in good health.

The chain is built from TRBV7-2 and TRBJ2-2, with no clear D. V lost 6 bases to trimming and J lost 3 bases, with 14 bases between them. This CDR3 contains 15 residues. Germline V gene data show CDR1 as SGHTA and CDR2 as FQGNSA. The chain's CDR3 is CASRLTRSDTGELFF. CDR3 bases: TGTGCCAGCAGGTTAACCAGGTCGGACACCGGGGAGCTGTTTTTT.

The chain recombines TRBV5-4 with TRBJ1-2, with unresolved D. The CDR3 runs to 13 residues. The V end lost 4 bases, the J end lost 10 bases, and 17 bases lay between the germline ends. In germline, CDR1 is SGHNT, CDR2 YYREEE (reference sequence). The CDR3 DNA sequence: TGTGCCAGCAGCACCACCACACCAGCCCTCTACACCTTC. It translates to CASSTTTPALYTF.

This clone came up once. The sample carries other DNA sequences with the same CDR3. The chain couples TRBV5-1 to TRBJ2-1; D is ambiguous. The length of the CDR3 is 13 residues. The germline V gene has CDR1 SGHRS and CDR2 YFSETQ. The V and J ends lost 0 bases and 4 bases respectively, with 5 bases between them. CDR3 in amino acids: CASSLDPYNEQFF. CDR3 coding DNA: TGCGCCAGCAGCTTGGATCCTTACAATGAGCAGTTCTTC.

The DNA of the CDR3 is TGCGCCAGCAGCTTGGTTGGGACAGGGGTTGGAGATACGCAGTATTTT. Translating gives CASSLVGTGVGDTQYF. V gene TRBV5-1 combines with J gene TRBJ2-3; 10 bases are a match to TRBD1. This CDR3 comprises 16 residues. With 0 bases clipped from V and 5 bases from J, the junction kept 6 bases outside the gene matches. The germline gives CDR1 SGHRS, CDR2 YFSETQ.

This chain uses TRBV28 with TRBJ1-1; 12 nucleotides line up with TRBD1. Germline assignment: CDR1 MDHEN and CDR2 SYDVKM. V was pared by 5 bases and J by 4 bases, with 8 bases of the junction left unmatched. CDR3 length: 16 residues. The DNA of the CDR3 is TGTGCCAGCAGTCCACCGGGACAGGGGGCCTCCACTGAAGCTTTCTTT. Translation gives CASSPPGQGASTEAFF.

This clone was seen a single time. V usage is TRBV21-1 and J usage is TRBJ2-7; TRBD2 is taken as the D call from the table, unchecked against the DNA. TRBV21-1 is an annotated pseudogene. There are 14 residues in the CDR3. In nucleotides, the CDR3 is TGTGCCAGCAGCAGGAGTAACCCTCAGTACGAGCAGTACTTC. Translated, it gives CASSRSNPQYEQYF.

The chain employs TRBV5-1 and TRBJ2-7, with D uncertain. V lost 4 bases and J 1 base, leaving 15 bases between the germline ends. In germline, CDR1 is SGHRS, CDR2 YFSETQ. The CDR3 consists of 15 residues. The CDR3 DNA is TGCGCCAGCAGCCTGGACCCCAACCAATCCTACGAGCAGTACTTC. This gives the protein CASSLDPNQSYEQYF.

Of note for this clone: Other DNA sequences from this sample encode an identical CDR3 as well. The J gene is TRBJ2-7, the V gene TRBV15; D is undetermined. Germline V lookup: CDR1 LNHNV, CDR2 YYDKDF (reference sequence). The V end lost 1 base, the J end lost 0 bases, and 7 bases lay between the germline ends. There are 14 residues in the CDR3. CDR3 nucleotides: TGTGCCACCAGCAGAGGAGACAACTCCTACGAGCAGTACTTC. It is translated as CATSRGDNSYEQYF. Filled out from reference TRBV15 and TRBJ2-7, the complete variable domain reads DAMVIQNPRYQVTQFGKPVTLSCSQTLNHNVMYWYQQKSSQAPKLLFHYYDKDFNNEADTPDNFQSRRPNTSFCFLDIRSPGLGDTAMYLCATSRGDNSYEQYFGPGTRLTVT.

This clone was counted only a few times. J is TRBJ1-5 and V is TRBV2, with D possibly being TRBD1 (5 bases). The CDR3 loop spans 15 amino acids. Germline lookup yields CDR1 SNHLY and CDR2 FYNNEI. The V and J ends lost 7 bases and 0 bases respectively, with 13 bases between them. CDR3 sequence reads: CASNPQVSSNQPQHF. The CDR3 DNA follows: TGTGCCAGCAATCCACAGGTTTCTAGCAATCAGCCCCAGCATTTT.

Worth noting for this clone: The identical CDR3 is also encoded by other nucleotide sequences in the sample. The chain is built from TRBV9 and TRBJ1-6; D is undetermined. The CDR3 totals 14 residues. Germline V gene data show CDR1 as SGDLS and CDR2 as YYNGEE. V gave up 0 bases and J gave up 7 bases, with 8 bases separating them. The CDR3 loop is CASSVARENSPLHF. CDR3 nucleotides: TGTGCCAGCAGCGTAGCCCGAGAGAATTCACCCCTCCACTTT.

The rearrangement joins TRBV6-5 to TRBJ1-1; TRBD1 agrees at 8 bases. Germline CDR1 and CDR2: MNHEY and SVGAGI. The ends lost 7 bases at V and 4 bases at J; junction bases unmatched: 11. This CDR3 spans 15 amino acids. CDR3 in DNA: TGTGCCAGCATCAGAAAACAGGGGGAGTCCACTGAAGCTTTCTTT. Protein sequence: CASIRKQGESTEAFF.

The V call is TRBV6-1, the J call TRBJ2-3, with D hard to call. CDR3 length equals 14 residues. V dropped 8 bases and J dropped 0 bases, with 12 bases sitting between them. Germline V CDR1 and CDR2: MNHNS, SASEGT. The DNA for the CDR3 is TGTGCCAGCTCCGGGCCTTACAGCACAGATACGCAGTATTTT. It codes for CASSGPYSTDTQYF.

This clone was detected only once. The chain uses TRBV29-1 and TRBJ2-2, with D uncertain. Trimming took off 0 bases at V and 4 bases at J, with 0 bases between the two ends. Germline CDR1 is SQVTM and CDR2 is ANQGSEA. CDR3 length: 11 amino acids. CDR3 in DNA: TGCAGCGTTGAAGACACCGGGGAGCTGTTTTTT. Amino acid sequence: CSVEDTGELFF.

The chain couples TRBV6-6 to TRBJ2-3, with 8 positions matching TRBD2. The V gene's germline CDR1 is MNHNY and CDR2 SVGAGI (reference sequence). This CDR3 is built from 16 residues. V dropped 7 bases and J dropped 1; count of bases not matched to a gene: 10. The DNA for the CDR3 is TGTGCCAGCAAGATTAGCGGGGCTGGAGGCACAGATACGCAGTATTTT. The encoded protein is CASKISGAGGTDTQYF.

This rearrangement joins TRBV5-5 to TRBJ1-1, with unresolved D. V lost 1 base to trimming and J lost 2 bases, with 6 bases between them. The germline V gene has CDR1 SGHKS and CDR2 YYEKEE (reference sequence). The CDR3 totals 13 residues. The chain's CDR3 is CASSLTVNTEAFF. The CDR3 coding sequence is TGTGCCAGCAGCTTGACCGTTAACACTGAAGCTTTCTTT.

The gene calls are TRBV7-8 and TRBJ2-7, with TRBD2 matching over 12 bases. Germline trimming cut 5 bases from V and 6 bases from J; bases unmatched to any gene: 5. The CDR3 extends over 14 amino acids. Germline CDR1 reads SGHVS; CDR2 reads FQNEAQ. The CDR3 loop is CASSPGLAGFEQYF. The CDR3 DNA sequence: TGTGCCAGCAGCCCAGGACTAGCGGGATTCGAGCAGTACTTC.

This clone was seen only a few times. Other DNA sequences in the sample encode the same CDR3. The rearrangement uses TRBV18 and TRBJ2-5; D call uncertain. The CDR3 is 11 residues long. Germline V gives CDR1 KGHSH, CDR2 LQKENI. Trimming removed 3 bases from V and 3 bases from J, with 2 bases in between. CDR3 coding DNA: TGTGCCAGCTCACCCGAAGAGACCCAGTACTTC. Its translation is CASSPEETQYF.

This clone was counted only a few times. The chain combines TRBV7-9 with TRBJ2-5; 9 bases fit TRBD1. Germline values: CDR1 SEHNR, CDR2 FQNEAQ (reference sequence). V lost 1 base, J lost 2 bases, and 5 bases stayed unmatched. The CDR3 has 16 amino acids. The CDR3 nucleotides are TGTGCCAGCAGCTTAGACGGGACAGGGCGGCAAGAGACCCAGTACTTC. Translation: CASSLDGTGRQETQYF.

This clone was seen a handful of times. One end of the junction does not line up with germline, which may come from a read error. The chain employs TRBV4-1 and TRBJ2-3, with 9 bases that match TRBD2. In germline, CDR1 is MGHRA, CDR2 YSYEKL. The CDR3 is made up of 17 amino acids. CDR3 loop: CASRQGGLAGRTDTQYF. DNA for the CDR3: TGCGCCAGCAGACAAGGGGGCCTAGCGGGGCGCACAGATACGCAGTATTTT.

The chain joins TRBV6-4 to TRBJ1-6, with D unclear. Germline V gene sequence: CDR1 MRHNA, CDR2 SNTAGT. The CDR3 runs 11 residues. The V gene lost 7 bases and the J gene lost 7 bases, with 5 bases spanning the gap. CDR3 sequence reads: CASNRNSPLHF. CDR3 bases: TGTGCCAGCAATAGGAATTCACCCCTCCACTTT.

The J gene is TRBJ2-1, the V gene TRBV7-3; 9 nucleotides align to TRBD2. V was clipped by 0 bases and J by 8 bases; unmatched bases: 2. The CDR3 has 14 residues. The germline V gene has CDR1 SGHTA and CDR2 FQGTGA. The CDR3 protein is CASSLTSGGHEQFF. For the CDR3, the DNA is TGTGCCAGCAGCTTAACTAGCGGGGGACATGAGCAGTTCTTC.

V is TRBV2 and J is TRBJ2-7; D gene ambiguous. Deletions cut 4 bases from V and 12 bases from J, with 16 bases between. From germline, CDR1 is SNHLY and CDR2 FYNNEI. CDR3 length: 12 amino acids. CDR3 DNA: TGTGCCAGCAGTGCGGATTCGGGCCTTGGGTACTTC. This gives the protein CASSADSGLGYF.